The clone carrying this T cell receptor beta chain occurred once. Its antigen is currently unknown. The data belong to a study of shared clonotypes between healthy human individuals. Every donor, a Caucasian adult, lived in Nashville, Tennessee. CDR3 length equals 13 residues. Germline assignment: CDR1 GTSNPN and CDR2 SVGIG (reference sequence). The V gene lost 4 bases and the J gene lost 11 bases, with 20 bases spanning the gap. Sequencing was performed with immunoSEQ multiplex PCR; in TCRdb, only in-frame clones are kept and a portion is missing. The sample shows under 1,100,000 clones, approximately 76% of them seen only once. Whole-study findings and limits: Genetic and exposure-history diversity was limited by the small donor number. Only blood was sampled; tissue repertoires likely differ. Non-shared clonotypes had lower generation probabilities than clonotypes shared by all four sorted-subset donors.

This clonotype originated in a man aged 18 to 35 in good health. The material sequenced was memory CD4+ T cells sorted from blood. Subset in this sample: CD45RA-negative fraction. The rearrangement joins TRBV30 to TRBJ2-5, with D maybe TRBD2 (6 bases). The DNA for the CDR3 is TGTGCCTGGACCGGGGGTGGGGCAGGTGAGCAGTACTTC. Amino acid sequence: CAWTGGGAGEQYF.